The 31 T cell receptor beta chains below all came from one sample that was sequenced in a study of Ad26.COV2.S vaccination and SARS-CoV-2 variants. Treatment described: about 20 received Ad26.COV2.S at low or high dose, single or two shots; about 5 received placebo; per-sample allocation not given. The samples date from day 63 after the first vaccine or placebo injection. The assay was immunoSEQ multiplex PCR, and TCRdb's table has in-frame clones only and misses some. The sample has about 390,000 clones; approximately 91% are singletons. The input for sequencing was peripheral blood, taken in a trial of Ad26.COV2.S vaccine versus placebo. These receptors all stem from a person aged 18-60 years who received the Ad26.COV2.S COVID-19 vaccine or a placebo.

V usage is TRBV3-1 (or the pseudogene TRBV3-2) and J usage is TRBJ2-7, with D uncertain. V was pared by 1 base and J by 6 bases, with 4 bases between. Looked up from germline, CDR1 is LGHDT and CDR2 is YNNKEL (reference sequence). The CDR3 is made up of 11 amino acids. The CDR3 sequence: CASSQGREQYF. The CDR3 DNA follows: TGTGCCAGCAGCCAAGGGCGCGAGCAGTACTTC.

The J gene is TRBJ2-2, the V gene TRBV11-3; 12 positions match TRBD2. Germline CDR1 reads SGHNT; CDR2 reads YENEEA. This CDR3 is 16 amino acids long. J was trimmed by 4 bases and V by 3 bases; bases with no gene match: 3. CDR3 in DNA: TGTGCCAGCAGCTTTACTAGCGGGGGGTCCACCGGGGAGCTGTTTTTT. Protein product: CASSFTSGGSTGELFF.

V gene TRBV4-1 combines with J gene TRBJ2-7; 7 nucleotides align to TRBD1. The CDR3 runs 15 residues. Germline CDR1 and CDR2: MGHRA and YSYEKL. V dropped 1 base and J dropped 5; count of bases not matched to a gene: 8. The DNA for the CDR3 is TGCGCCAGCAGCCAAGCTCCGGGACAGTCAAACGAGCAGTACTTC. This translates into CASSQAPGQSNEQYF.

V is TRBV6-1 and J is TRBJ2-7; 11 bases match TRBD2. The CDR3 sequence is 17 residues long. J lost 0 bases, V lost 4 bases, and 8 bases had no gene match. Germline V gene sequence: CDR1 MNHNS, CDR2 SASEGT. The CDR3 loop is CASSGLLAGGTSYEQYF. The DNA of the CDR3 is TGTGCCAGCAGTGGTCTGCTAGCGGGGGGCACCTCCTACGAGCAGTACTTC.

The chain employs TRBV20-1 and TRBJ1-6; D gene unclear. The CDR3 is 13 residues long. V lost 3 bases to trimming and J lost 8 bases, with 11 bases between them. In germline, CDR1 is DFQATT, CDR2 SNEGSKA (reference sequence). CDR3 nucleotide sequence: TGCAGTGCTAGTGCCGGTCGGTATTCACCCCTCCACTTT. It is translated as CSASAGRYSPLHF.

This clone was seen only once. The gene calls are TRBV24-1 and TRBJ2-7; 9 positions agree with TRBD1. CDR3 length equals 15 residues. In germline, CDR1 is KGHDR, CDR2 SFDVKD. The ends lost 3 bases at V and 1 base at J; junction bases unmatched: 3. CDR3 nucleotides: TGTGCCACCAGTGATGATGGGACAGGGTCCTACGAGCAGTACTTC. As protein: CATSDDGTGSYEQYF.

This sequence joins TRBV6-1 and TRBJ1-1; maybe TRBD1 (6 bases). Trimming took off 2 bases at V and 4 bases at J, with 17 bases between the two ends. This CDR3 has 16 residues. From germline, CDR1 is MNHNS and CDR2 SASEGT. CDR3 sequence reads: CASSESLWGTPTEAFF. The CDR3 nucleotides read TGTGCCAGCAGTGAAAGTCTTTGGGGGACACCCACTGAAGCTTTCTTT.

This clone appeared once. J is TRBJ1-4 and V is TRBV13; D ambiguous. The V end was cut by 0 bases, the J end by 3 bases, with 8 bases between. CDR3 length equals 15 residues. Per germline, CDR1 PRHDT and CDR2 FYEKMQ (reference sequence). CDR3 protein: CASSLGRRANEKLFF. In DNA, the CDR3 is TGTGCCAGCAGCTTAGGCCGGCGAGCTAATGAAAAACTGTTTTTT. Looking up the rest from reference TRBV13 and TRBJ1-4 gives the full variable domain: AAGVIQSPRHLIKEKRETATLKCYPIPRHDTVYWYQQGPGQDPQFLISFYEKMQSDKGSIPDRFSAQQFSDYHSELNMSSLELGDSALYFCASSLGRRANEKLFFGSGTQLSVL.

This chain uses TRBV6-5 with TRBJ1-3; a possible D gene is TRBD1 (6 bases). In germline, CDR1 is MNHEY, CDR2 SVGAGI. This CDR3 contains 15 residues. With 8 bases removed from V and 2 bases from J, the gap between germline ends came to 16 bases. The CDR3: CASQRGSRAGNTIYF. CDR3 nucleotides: TGTGCCAGCCAAAGGGGGTCCCGGGCTGGAAACACCATATATTTT.

The sample holds one count of this clone. The chain recombines TRBV6-4 with TRBJ1-5, with TRBD1 matching over 7 bases. Germline V lookup: CDR1 MRHNA, CDR2 SNTAGT. The V gene end was trimmed by 5 bases and the J gene end by 6 bases; junction bases not matched to a gene: 10. This CDR3 spans 15 amino acids. CDR3 sequence: CASSKTGEGGQPQHF. For the CDR3, the DNA is TGTGCCAGCAGTAAAACAGGGGAGGGAGGTCAGCCCCAGCATTTT.

V gene TRBV3-1 (or the pseudogene TRBV3-2) combines with J gene TRBJ1-2; 7 bases are shared with TRBD1. The CDR3 covers 15 residues. The germline gives CDR1 LGHDT, CDR2 YNNKEL (reference sequence). V lost 0 bases to trimming and J lost 4 bases; unmatched junction nucleotides: 5. CDR3 loop: CASSQEAGTVYGYTF. CDR3 DNA: TGTGCCAGCAGCCAAGAAGCTGGGACAGTCTATGGCTACACCTTC.

V is TRBV2 and J is TRBJ1-2; weak D call: TRBD1 (5 bases). This CDR3 is 13 amino acids long. The germline V and J ends were trimmed by 4 bases and 0 bases, with 6 bases remaining between them. CDR1 is SNHLY and CDR2 is FYNNEI in the germline V gene. The CDR3 sequence: CASSGQSNYGYTF. The CDR3 DNA reads as TGTGCCAGCAGTGGACAGTCTAACTATGGCTACACCTTC.

The CDR3: CASRWDAGELFF. The DNA of the CDR3 is TGTGCCAGCAGATGGGACGCCGGGGAGCTGTTTTTT. This chain uses TRBV2 with TRBJ2-2; possibly TRBD1 or TRBD2 for D (5 bases each). The length of the CDR3 is 12 residues. V gave up 6 bases and J gave up 6 bases, with 8 bases separating them. Germline V CDR1 and CDR2: SNHLY, FYNNEI.

This rearrangement joins TRBV30 to TRBJ1-1; 7 positions match TRBD1. Germline values: CDR1 GTSNPN, CDR2 SVGIG (reference sequence). V shed 1 base, J shed 3 bases, and the junction held 5 bases outside the gene matches. This CDR3 region has 14 residues. In nucleotides, the CDR3 is TGTGCCTGGAGTGGACGACAGGGTTACACTGAAGCTTTCTTT. It is translated as CAWSGRQGYTEAFF.

The chain recombines TRBV11-2 with TRBJ1-6; unclear D gene. Looked up from germline, CDR1 is SGHAT and CDR2 is FQNNGV. This CDR3 comprises 14 residues. The V end lost 2 bases, the J end lost 8 bases, and 10 bases lay between the germline ends. The CDR3 region is CASSLFQEDSPLHF. CDR3 bases: TGTGCCAGCAGCTTATTCCAGGAGGATTCACCCCTCCACTTT.

The J gene is TRBJ1-4, the V gene TRBV7-6, with a weak D call TRBD1 (6 bases). This CDR3 comprises 15 residues. V lost 1 base and J lost 7, with 13 bases in between. Germline CDR1 SGHVS, CDR2 FNYEAQ. The CDR3 is CASSLVGGLGEKLFF. CDR3 DNA: TGTGCCAGCAGCTTAGTAGGGGGGCTGGGTGAAAAACTGTTTTTT.

V gene TRBV10-3 combines with J gene TRBJ1-6; 8 bases agree with TRBD1. The CDR3 loop spans 16 amino acids. Germline V gene lookup returns CDR1 ENHRY and CDR2 SYGVKD. Trimming took 1 base from V and 5 from J; bases not matched to a gene: 4. The CDR3 here is CAISEYMDRDNSPLHF. CDR3 DNA sequence: TGTGCCATCAGTGAGTATATGGACAGGGATAATTCACCCCTCCACTTT.

The rearrangement links TRBV5-1 to TRBJ1-1, with D perhaps matching TRBD1 (5 bases). V was shortened by 1 base and J by 1 base, with 11 bases between the two germline ends. The CDR3 has 15 residues. Germline assignment: CDR1 SGHRS and CDR2 YFSETQ. This CDR3 reads CASSLQQGSNTEAFF. In nucleotides, the CDR3 is TGCGCCAGCAGCTTGCAGCAGGGATCGAACACTGAAGCTTTCTTT.

J is TRBJ2-1 and V is TRBV5-1; D may be TRBD1 or TRBD2 (5 bases each). V was clipped by 0 bases and J by 7 bases, with 8 bases between them. CDR1 is SGHRS, CDR2 YFSETQ, per germline. The CDR3 length is 13 residues. This chain's CDR3 is CASSLGGENEQFF. CDR3 bases: TGCGCCAGCAGCTTGGGAGGGGAGAATGAGCAGTTCTTC.

V is TRBV7-9 and J is TRBJ1-2, with unresolved D. Looked up from germline, CDR1 is SEHNR and CDR2 is FQNEAQ (reference sequence). The V and J ends lost 2 bases and 4 bases respectively, with 8 bases between them. The CDR3 is made up of 13 amino acids. As DNA, the CDR3 is TGTGCCAGCAGCTTACCCGTTAGCTATGGCTACACCTTC. This gives the protein CASSLPVSYGYTF.

The rearrangement links TRBV5-4 to TRBJ2-1; D possibly corresponds to TRBD1 (5 bases). CDR3 size: 13 residues. V shed 4 bases and J shed 8 bases, with 13 bases lying between them. The germline V gene encodes CDR1 SGHNT and CDR2 YYREEE (reference sequence). The CDR3 nucleotides read TGTGCCAGCAGCCCAAATCAGGGTTATGAGCAGTTCTTC. Translating gives CASSPNQGYEQFF.

The rearrangement links TRBV27 to TRBJ1-3; no definite D call. The CDR3 totals 14 residues. Germline loops: CDR1 MNHEY, CDR2 SMNVEV (reference sequence). The V end lost 6 bases, the J end lost 2 bases, and 11 bases lay between the germline ends. CDR3 amino acids: CASSLRGPGNTIYF. DNA for the CDR3: TGTGCCAGCAGCCTTCGCGGGCCTGGAAACACCATATATTTT.

The sample holds one count of this clone. The rearrangement joins TRBV7-2 to TRBJ2-2, with TRBD2 matching over 9 bases. Germline-derived CDR1 and CDR2 are SGHTA and FQGNSA. The CDR3 extends over 15 amino acids. J was trimmed by 3 bases and V by 7 bases; bases with no gene match: 6. This CDR3 reads CASIPLAGYTGELFF. The CDR3 DNA is TGTGCCAGCATTCCACTAGCGGGTTACACCGGGGAGCTGTTTTTT.

The chain combines TRBV5-1 with TRBJ2-7; maybe TRBD2 (6 bases). Trimming removed 8 bases from V and 0 bases from J, with 15 bases in between. The germline V gene encodes CDR1 SGHRS and CDR2 YFSETQ. The CDR3 sequence is 14 residues long. CDR3 DNA sequence: TGCGCCAGTAGTGAGGGCGGGGACTCCTACGAGCAGTACTTC. Translated: CASSEGGDSYEQYF.

As DNA, the CDR3 is TGTGCCAGTAGTCCGGACAGGAGAGACTATGGCTACACCTTC. Encoded protein: CASSPDRRDYGYTF. The gene calls are TRBV19 and TRBJ1-2; 7 bases agree with TRBD1. The V and J ends lost 5 bases and 3 bases, in that order; junction bases with no gene match: 6. In germline, CDR1 is LNHDA, CDR2 SQIVND (reference sequence). This CDR3 region has 14 residues.

The V call is TRBV5-1, the J call TRBJ2-1; 8 bases are shared with TRBD2. CDR3 length: 14 residues. Trimming cost V 2 bases and J 7 bases; bases outside gene matches: 5. Germline lookup yields CDR1 SGHRS and CDR2 YFSETQ. This chain's CDR3 is CASSLYAGGNEQFF. CDR3 sequence (DNA): TGCGCCAGCAGCTTATACGCGGGGGGAAATGAGCAGTTCTTC.

This chain uses TRBV6-2 or TRBV6-3 with TRBJ1-2; possibly TRBD1 for D (6 bases). CDR3 length equals 14 residues. V lost 0 bases and J 8 bases, leaving 13 bases between the germline ends. Germline V gene sequence: CDR1 MNHEY, CDR2 SVGEGT. The CDR3 DNA reads TGTGCCAGCAGTTACTCCACGGGACACAACGGCTACACCTTC. It specifies CASSYSTGHNGYTF.

The V call is TRBV7-6, the J call TRBJ1-1, with a tentative D call TRBD1 (6 bases). CDR1 and CDR2 from the germline V gene are SGHVS and FNYEAQ. Trimming left V 4 bases short and J 0 bases short, with 15 bases between. This CDR3 comprises 16 residues. This CDR3 is CASSSRGGIMNTEAFF. CDR3 DNA: TGTGCCAGCAGCTCCCGAGGGGGGATCATGAACACTGAAGCTTTCTTT.

This clone has only one observation. The chain is built from TRBV2 and TRBJ1-1; D ambiguous. CDR3 length: 14 residues. Germline CDR1 is SNHLY and CDR2 is FYNNEI. Trimming cost V 7 bases and J 8 bases, with 20 bases left between them. The CDR3 DNA sequence: TGTGCCAGCAATCCGCAGAACGCCGGACGAGAAGCTTTCTTT. As protein: CASNPQNAGREAFF. Full variable domain (rest looked up from reference TRBV2 and TRBJ1-1): EPEVTQTPSHQVTQMGQEVILRCVPISNHLYFYWYRQILGQKVEFLVSFYNNEISEKSEIFDDQFSVERPDGSNFTLKIRSTKLEDSAMYFCASNPQNAGREAFFGQGTRLTVV.

V and J are TRBV19 and TRBJ2-3; 13 nucleotides match TRBD2. V trimming: 5 bases; J trimming: 2 bases; junction bases outside the gene matches: 4. CDR1 and CDR2 from the germline V gene are LNHDA and SQIVND (reference sequence). This CDR3 spans 16 amino acids. This CDR3 reads CASSRLAGGFTDTQYF. The CDR3 DNA reads TGTGCCAGTAGTCGACTAGCGGGGGGTTTCACAGATACGCAGTATTTT.

The J gene is TRBJ1-2, the V gene TRBV2; TRBD1 aligns across 7 bases. Trimming took 6 bases from V and 8 from J; bases not matched to a gene: 6. The germline V gene encodes CDR1 SNHLY and CDR2 FYNNEI. The CDR3 is made up of 12 amino acids. For the CDR3, the DNA is TGTGCCAGCAGACCAGGGGGTCGGGGCTACACCTTC. Protein product: CASRPGGRGYTF.